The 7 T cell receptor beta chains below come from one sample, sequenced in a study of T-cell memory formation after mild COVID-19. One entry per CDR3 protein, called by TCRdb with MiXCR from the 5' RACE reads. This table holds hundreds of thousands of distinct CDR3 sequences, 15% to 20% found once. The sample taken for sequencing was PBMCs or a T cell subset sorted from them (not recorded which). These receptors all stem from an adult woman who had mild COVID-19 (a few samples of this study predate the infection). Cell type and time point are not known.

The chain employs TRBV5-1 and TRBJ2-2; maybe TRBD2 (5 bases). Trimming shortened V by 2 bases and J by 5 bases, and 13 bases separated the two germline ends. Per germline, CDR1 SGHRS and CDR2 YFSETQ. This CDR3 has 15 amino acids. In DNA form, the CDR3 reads TGCGCCAGCAGCTTAGCGGAACCTCGGACCGGGGAGCTGTTTTTT. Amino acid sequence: CASSLAEPRTGELFF.

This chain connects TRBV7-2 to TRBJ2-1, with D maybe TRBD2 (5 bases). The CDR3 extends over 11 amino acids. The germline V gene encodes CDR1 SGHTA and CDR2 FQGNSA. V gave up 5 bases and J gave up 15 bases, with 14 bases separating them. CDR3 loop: CASSLTRPRFF. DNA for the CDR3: TGTGCCAGCAGCCTCACTAGGCCGCGGTTCTTC.

The CDR3 loop reads CASSLAPGGSYEQYF. CDR3 DNA: TGTGCCAGCAGCTTAGCGCCAGGGGGGTCCTACGAGCAGTACTTC. The chain is built from TRBV11-2 and TRBJ2-7; perhaps TRBD1 as D (7 bases). Trimming left V 1 base short and J 1 base short, with 11 bases between. This CDR3 has 15 amino acids. Germline V gene sequence: CDR1 SGHAT, CDR2 FQNNGV.

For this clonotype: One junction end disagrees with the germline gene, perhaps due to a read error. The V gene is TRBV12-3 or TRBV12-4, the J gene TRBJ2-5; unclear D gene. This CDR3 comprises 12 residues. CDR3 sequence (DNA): TGTGCCAGCAGCGTGAAGATAGTGACCAAGTACTTC. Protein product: CASSVKIVTKYF.

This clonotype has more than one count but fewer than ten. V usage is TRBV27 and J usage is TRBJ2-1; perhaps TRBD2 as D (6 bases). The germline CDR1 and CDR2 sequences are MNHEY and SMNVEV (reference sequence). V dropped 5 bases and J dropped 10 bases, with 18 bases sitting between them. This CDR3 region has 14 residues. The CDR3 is CASSPNGLGREQFF. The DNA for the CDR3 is TGTGCCAGCAGTCCCAATGGGCTGGGGAGGGAGCAGTTCTTC.

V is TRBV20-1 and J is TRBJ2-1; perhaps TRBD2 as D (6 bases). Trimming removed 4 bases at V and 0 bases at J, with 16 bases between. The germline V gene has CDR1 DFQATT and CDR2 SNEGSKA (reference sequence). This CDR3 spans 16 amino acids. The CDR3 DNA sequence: TGCAGTGCTACGACATACCGGGACTCCTCCTACAATGAGCAGTTCTTC. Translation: CSATTYRDSSYNEQFF.

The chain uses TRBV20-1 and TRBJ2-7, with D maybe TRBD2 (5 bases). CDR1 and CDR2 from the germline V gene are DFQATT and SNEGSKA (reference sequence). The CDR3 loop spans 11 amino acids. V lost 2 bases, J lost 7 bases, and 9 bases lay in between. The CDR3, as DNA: TGCAGTGCTAGATCCGGGGTAGAGCAGTACTTC. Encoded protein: CSARSGVEQYF.